A single sample is the source of the 21 T cell receptor beta chains below, sequenced in a study of T cells in women clearing cervical HPV infection. Sequencing was performed with immunoSEQ multiplex PCR; in TCRdb, only in-frame clones are kept and a portion is missing. This repertoire includes about 35,000 clones. Source material: blood buffy coat. Receptor source: a woman between 18 and 69 years old with a cervical HPV16 infection that either progressed to CIN3+ or cleared (not recorded which).

As regards this clone: The read comes to an end 3 residues before the CDR3 does, leaving the germline J gene to fill in the end. The gene calls are TRBV5-1 and TRBJ2-1; 8 positions match TRBD2. This CDR3 has 17 amino acids. V lost 2 bases to trimming and J lost 8 bases; unmatched junction nucleotides: 15. Germline lookup yields CDR1 SGHRS and CDR2 YFSETQ. CDR3 sequence reads: CASSFTTGGPLSYEQFF. Incomplete CDR3 DNA: TGCGCCAGCAGCTTTACGACGGGGGGGCCTTTAAGCTATGAG.

Turning to this clone: With the read ending 3 residues before the CDR3 end, the germline J gene is used to fill in that end. This rearrangement joins TRBV20-1 to TRBJ2-3, with a weak D call TRBD2 (5 bases). CDR1 is DFQATT, CDR2 SNEGSKA, per germline (reference sequence). CDR3 size: 14 residues. With 6 bases removed from V and 1 base from J, the gap between germline ends came to 14 bases. CDR3 amino acids: CSAIDSVGTDTQYF. The DNA read from the CDR3 is TGCAGTGCCATAGATAGCGTGGGCACAGATACG.

Of note for this clone: The CDR3 extends 3 residues past the end of the read, so its final part is completed from the germline J gene. The V gene is TRBV29-1, the J gene TRBJ2-5; TRBD2 agrees at 10 bases. Germline lookup yields CDR1 SQVTM and CDR2 ANQGSEA. V gave up 7 bases and J gave up 7 bases; unmatched junction bases: 6. The CDR3 runs 12 residues. CDR3 loop: CSALAGVGTQYF. The sequenced part of the CDR3 DNA is TGCAGCGCCCTAGCGGGAGTTGGGACC. The variable domain in full, completed from reference TRBV29-1 and TRBJ2-5, reads SAVISQKPSRDICQRGTSLTIQCQVDSQVTMMFWYRQQPGQSLTLIATANQGSEATYESGFVIDKFPISRPNLTFSTLTVSNMSPEDSSIYLCSALAGVGTQYFGPGTRLLVL.

About this clone: Sequencing ends 3 residues short of the CDR3 end; the germline J gene provides the rest. This chain joins TRBV19 and TRBJ2-4; a weak D match, TRBD2 (6 bases). Trimming took 8 bases from V and 9 from J, leaving 26 bases between them. The CDR3 runs 16 residues. In germline, CDR1 is LNHDA, CDR2 SQIVND (reference sequence). The CDR3 is CASPRDSYDHWGIQYF. The DNA read from the CDR3 is TGTGCCAGTCCCAGGGACTCTTACGACCATTGGGGCATT.

Worth noting for this clone: The missing CDR3 end, 3 residues past where the read stops, is filled in from the germline J gene. The chain joins TRBV19 to TRBJ2-2, with TRBD1 matching 7 bases. The CDR3 runs to 14 residues. Germline values: CDR1 LNHDA, CDR2 SQIVND (reference sequence). The CDR3 bases that were read are TGTGCCAGCCGACAGGGCTTTACTAATGAAAAG. Residues: CASRQGFTNEK. The full CDR3 is CASRQGFTNEKLFF.

This chain's CDR3 is CASSEVGSGGYEQFF. Partial CDR3 DNA: TGTGCCAGCAGTGAAGTAGGGAGCGGGGGCTATGAG. The chain links TRBV6-1 to TRBJ2-1, with 8 bases matching TRBD2. With the read ending 3 residues before the CDR3 end, the germline J gene is used to fill in that end. The germline V gene encodes CDR1 MNHNS and CDR2 SASEGT. The CDR3 has 15 residues. With 1 base clipped from V and 8 bases from J, the junction kept 7 bases outside the gene matches.

The CDR3: CASSILGDSFHTMDIYTF. The DNA read from the CDR3 is TGTGCCAGTAGTATATTGGGGGACAGCTTCCATACTATGGACATC. The chain combines TRBV19 with TRBJ1-2; 7 nucleotides match TRBD1. The CDR3 extends 3 residues past the end of the read, so its final part is completed from the germline J gene. This CDR3 spans 18 amino acids. CDR1 is LNHDA, CDR2 SQIVND, per germline (reference sequence).

As regards this clone: From the germline J gene comes the end of the CDR3, since the read stops 3 residues before it. This sequence joins TRBV5-6 and TRBJ1-2; D is possibly TRBD1 (6 bases). CDR1 is SGHDT, CDR2 YYEEEE, per germline. Trimming took off 1 base at V and 4 bases at J, with 8 bases between the two ends. This CDR3 contains 13 residues. The CDR3 loop reads CASSLRGGYGYTF. CDR3 DNA, as far as it was read: TGTGCCAGCAGCTTGAGAGGGGGCTATGGC.

Points on this clone: Read coverage stops 3 residues before the CDR3 terminus; the germline J gene supplies the remainder. The chain has TRBV11-2 and TRBJ1-4; no definite D call. Germline CDR1 and CDR2: SGHAT and FQNNGV. Trimming stripped 0 bases from V and 3 bases from J, with 8 bases between. The length of the CDR3 is 15 residues. CDR3 DNA, as far as it was read: TGTGCCAGCAGCTTAGACGCAGGAGCTAATGAAAAA. Residues: CASSLDAGANEK. The entire CDR3 sequence reads CASSLDAGANEKLFF.

On this clone: The missing CDR3 end, 3 residues past where the read stops, is filled in from the germline J gene. V is TRBV19 and J is TRBJ2-1; 9 nucleotides agree with TRBD1. Germline trimming cut 11 bases from V and 8 bases from J; bases unmatched to any gene: 7. Germline assignment: CDR1 LNHDA and CDR2 SQIVND (reference sequence). This CDR3 has 12 amino acids. CDR3 DNA (partial): TGTGCCGCAGGGGACAGGGCCCATGAG. Its protein product is CAAGDRAHE. The full CDR3 reads CAAGDRAHEQFF.

On this clone: Coverage ceases 3 residues before the CDR3 finishes, and the germline J gene fills in the end. The rearrangement links TRBV5-1 to TRBJ2-1, with TRBD2 matching over 9 bases. With 3 bases clipped from V and 4 bases from J, the junction kept 11 bases outside the gene matches. Germline V lookup: CDR1 SGHRS, CDR2 YFSETQ. This CDR3 is built from 17 residues. The CDR3 here is CASSSSTGTSPYNEQFF. The CDR3 DNA, read in part, is TGCGCCAGCAGCTCAAGCACCGGGACTAGCCCGTACAATGAG.

Concerning this clone: The read terminates 3 residues ahead of where the CDR3 ends, so the germline J gene completes it. The chain recombines TRBV30 with TRBJ2-2; the D gene is possibly TRBD2 (7 bases). Germline assignment: CDR1 GTSNPN and CDR2 SVGIG (reference sequence). V was cut by 3 bases and J by 6 bases, with 17 bases left in between. The CDR3 sequence is 15 residues long. The CDR3 sequence: CAWSRGATTPGELFF. The sequenced CDR3 bases are TGTGCCTGGAGCCGGGGGGCTACAACACCCGGGGAG. Using reference TRBV30 and TRBJ2-2 for the parts outside the CDR3, the full variable domain is SQTIHQWPATLVQPVGSPLSLECTVEGTSNPNLYWYRQAAGRGLQLLFYSVGIGQISSEVPQNLSASRPQDRQFILSSKKLLLSDSGFYLCAWSRGATTPGELFFGEGSRLTVL.

A remark on this clone: The CDR3 end is not reached by the read, which stops 3 residues before it; the germline J gene fills it in. This rearrangement joins TRBV12-3 or TRBV12-4 to TRBJ1-2, with 7 bases matching TRBD1. V was clipped by 5 bases and J by 4 bases; unmatched bases: 1. This CDR3 contains 12 residues. The sequenced CDR3 bases are TGTGCCAGCAGTCGGGACAGCTATGGC. The encoded protein is CASSRDSYG. The whole CDR3 sequence is CASSRDSYGYTF.

Turning to this clone: The read is 3 residues too short to cover the CDR3 end, so that end is filled in from the germline J gene. The V gene is TRBV5-4, the J gene TRBJ1-2; 8 bases align to TRBD1. The CDR3 covers 14 residues. Germline V CDR1 and CDR2: SGHNT, YYREEE (reference sequence). The CDR3 region is CASSLDPGGEGYTF. CDR3 bases read: TGTGCCAGCAGCTTGGACCCAGGGGGCGAGGGC.

A note on this clone: The read is 3 residues too short to cover the CDR3 end, so that end is filled in from the germline J gene. The chain has TRBV11-2 and TRBJ1-2; the match to TRBD1 covers 7 bases. CDR3 size: 15 residues. Germline CDR1 and CDR2: SGHAT and FQNNGV. V dropped 1 base and J dropped 7; count of bases not matched to a gene: 9. The CDR3 bases that were read are TGTGCCAGCAGCTTAGTAACCGGGGCAGGGGGTGGC. This encodes CASSLVTGAGGG. The whole CDR3 reads CASSLVTGAGGGYTF. The full variable domain, completed using reference TRBV11-2 and TRBJ1-2, is EAGVAQSPRYKIIEKRQSVAFWCNPISGHATLYWYQQILGQGPKLLIQFQNNGVVDDSQLPKDRFSAERLKGVDSTLKIQPAKLEDSAVYLCASSLVTGAGGGYTFGSGTRLTVV.

Points on this clone: The CDR3 end is not reached by the read, which stops 3 residues before it; the germline J gene fills it in. This chain joins TRBV2 and TRBJ1-3, with D unresolved. The V and J ends lost 6 bases and 0 bases respectively, with 15 bases between them. Germline assignment: CDR1 SNHLY and CDR2 FYNNEI. The CDR3 extends over 16 amino acids. Incomplete CDR3 DNA: TGTGCCAGCAGGGTCCCTAGGCCGAGCTCTGGAAACACC. Its protein is CASRVPRPSSGNT. The CDR3 as a whole reads CASRVPRPSSGNTIYF. Variable domain in full (rest from reference TRBV2 and TRBJ1-3): EPEVTQTPSHQVTQMGQEVILRCVPISNHLYFYWYRQILGQKVEFLVSFYNNEISEKSEIFDDQFSVERPDGSNFTLKIRSTKLEDSAMYFCASRVPRPSSGNTIYFGEGSWLTVV.

About this clone: The read is 3 residues too short to cover the CDR3 end, so that end is filled in from the germline J gene. The J gene is TRBJ2-7, the V gene TRBV7-9, with TRBD1 as a possible D gene (5 bases). The ends were cut back, 3 bases at V and 4 bases at J, with 10 bases in the middle. The CDR3 sequence is 13 residues long. Germline V CDR1 and CDR2: SEHNR, FQNEAQ (reference sequence). CDR3 sequence reads: CASSFTDKYEQYF. CDR3 bases read: TGTGCCAGCAGCTTTACGGACAAGTACGAG.

A remark on this clone: The read terminates 3 residues before the CDR3 end, so the remaining end is supplied by the germline J gene. This chain links TRBV10-1 with TRBJ2-5; 7 positions match TRBD1. The CDR3 sequence is 14 residues long. With V trimmed by 4 bases and J by 1 base, 3 bases remained unmatched. In germline, CDR1 is WNHNN, CDR2 SYGVQD (reference sequence). The CDR3 protein is CASSAGQLQETQYF. CDR3 DNA, as far as it was read: TGCGCCAGCAGTGCGGGACAGCTCCAAGAGACC.

A note on this clone: The read falls 3 residues short of the CDR3 end, and the missing part is taken from the germline J gene. This chain uses TRBV18 with TRBJ1-5; weak D call: TRBD1 (6 bases). V shed 0 bases and J shed 7 bases, with 16 bases lying between them. CDR1 is KGHSH, CDR2 LQKENI, per germline. The CDR3 consists of 16 residues. This CDR3 is CASSPPNREVVQPQHF. The DNA read from the CDR3 is TGTGCCAGCTCACCACCGAACAGGGAGGTTGTGCAGCCC.

As for this clone: The sequence runs out 3 residues before the end of the CDR3; the remainder is reconstructed from the germline J gene. The chain couples TRBV2 to TRBJ2-1, with TRBD1 matching over 8 bases. This CDR3 has 16 residues. V shed 11 bases and J 0 bases; nucleotides not matched to a gene: 12. The V gene's germline CDR1 is SNHLY and CDR2 FYNNEI. CDR3 bases read: TGTGCCCGTACAACAGGGGGTGCTGGCTCCTACAATGAG. Its protein is CARTTGGAGSYNE. The whole CDR3 sequence reads CARTTGGAGSYNEQFF.

As for this clone: Read sequence stops 3 residues before the CDR3 end, and the germline J gene provides the missing end. The chain is built from TRBV11-2 and TRBJ1-2; a possible D gene is TRBD1 (5 bases). The ends were cut back, 6 bases at V and 5 bases at J, with 16 bases in the middle. CDR1 SGHAT and CDR2 FQNNGV come from the germline V gene. This CDR3 comprises 14 residues. The CDR3: CASRKPGELYGYTF. CDR3 bases read: TGTGCCAGCAGAAAACCGGGGGAGTTATATGGC.